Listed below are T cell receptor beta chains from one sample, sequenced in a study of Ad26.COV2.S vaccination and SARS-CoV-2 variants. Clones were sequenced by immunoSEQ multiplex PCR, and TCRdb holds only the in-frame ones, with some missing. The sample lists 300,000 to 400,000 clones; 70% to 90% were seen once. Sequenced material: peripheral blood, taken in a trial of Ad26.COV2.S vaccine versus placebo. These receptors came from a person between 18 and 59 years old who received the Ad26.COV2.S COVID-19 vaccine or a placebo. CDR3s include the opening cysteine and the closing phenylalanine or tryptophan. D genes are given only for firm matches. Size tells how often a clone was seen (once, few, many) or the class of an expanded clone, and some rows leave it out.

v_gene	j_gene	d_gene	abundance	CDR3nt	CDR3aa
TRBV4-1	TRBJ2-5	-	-	TGCGCCAGCAGCCAATGGGAAAAGGAGACCCAGTACTTC	CASSQWEKETQYF
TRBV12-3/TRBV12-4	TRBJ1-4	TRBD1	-	TGTGCCAGCAGTTTAGACAGGGGATTGGGACTGTTTTTT	CASSLDRGLGLFF
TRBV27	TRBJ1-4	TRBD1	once	TGTGCCAGCACCTCGGGACAGGTTAATGAAAAACTGTTTTTT	CASTSGQVNEKLFF
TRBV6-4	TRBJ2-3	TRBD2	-	TGTGCCAGCAGTGACTCGGCGGGAGGGAGCACAGATACGCAGTATTTT	CASSDSAGGSTDTQYF
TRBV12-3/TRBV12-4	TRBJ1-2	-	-	TGTGCCAGCAGCCTTGGGCTAGACCCGACTTTCTCCTTC	CASSLGLDPTFSF
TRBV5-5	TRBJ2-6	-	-	TGTGCCAGCGGGGGGACAGAGATACTCGGGGCCAACGTCCTGACTTTC	CASGGTEILGANVLTF
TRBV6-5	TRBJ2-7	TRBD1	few	TGTGCCAGCAGTAGAAGGACAGGGGGGGTCTACGAGCAGTACTTC	CASSRRTGGVYEQYF
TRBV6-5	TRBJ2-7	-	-	TGTGCCAGCAGTTACTCCTGGACCAACTACGAGCAGTACTTC	CASSYSWTNYEQYF
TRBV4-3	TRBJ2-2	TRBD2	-	TGCGCCAGCAGCCAGCTGATTATTGATGGGCTAGCGGGGGAGAACACCGGGGAGCTGTTTTTT	CASSQLIIDGLAGENTGELFF
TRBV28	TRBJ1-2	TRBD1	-	TGTGCCAGCAGATTAAACAGGGGGCAGGACGGCTACACCTTC	CASRLNRGQDGYTF
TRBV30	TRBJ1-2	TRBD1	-	TGTACCTCCGAAGCCGGGACAGAGGCTAACTATGGCTACACCTTC	CTSEAGTEANYGYTF
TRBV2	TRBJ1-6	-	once	TGTGCCAGCAGTTCTTTTGTTCCCAACAATTCACCCCTCCACTTT	CASSSFVPNNSPLHF
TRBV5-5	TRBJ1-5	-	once	TGTGCCAGCAGCTTGGCAGACCAGCCCCAGCATTTT	CASSLADQPQHF
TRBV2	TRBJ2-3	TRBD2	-	TGTGCCAGCAGTGGGGCTAGCGGGAGATGGTCAGATACGCAGTATTTT	CASSGASGRWSDTQYF